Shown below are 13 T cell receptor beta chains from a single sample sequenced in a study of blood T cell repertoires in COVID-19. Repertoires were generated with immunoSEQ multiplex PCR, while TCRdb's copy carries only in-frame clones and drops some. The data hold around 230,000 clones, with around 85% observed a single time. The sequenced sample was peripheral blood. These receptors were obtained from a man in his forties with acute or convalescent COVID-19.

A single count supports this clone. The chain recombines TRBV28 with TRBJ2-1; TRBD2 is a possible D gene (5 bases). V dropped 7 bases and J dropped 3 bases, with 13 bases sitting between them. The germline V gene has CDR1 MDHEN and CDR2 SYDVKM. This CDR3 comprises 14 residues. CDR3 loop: CASTPSGGYNEQFF. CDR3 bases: TGTGCCAGCACCCCCAGCGGAGGCTACAATGAGCAGTTCTTC.

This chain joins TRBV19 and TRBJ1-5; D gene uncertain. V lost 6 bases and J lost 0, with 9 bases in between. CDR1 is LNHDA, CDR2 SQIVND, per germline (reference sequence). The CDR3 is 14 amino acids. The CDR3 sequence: CASSTQNSNQPQHF. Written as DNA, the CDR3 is TGTGCCAGTAGCACACAGAATAGCAATCAGCCCCAGCATTTT.

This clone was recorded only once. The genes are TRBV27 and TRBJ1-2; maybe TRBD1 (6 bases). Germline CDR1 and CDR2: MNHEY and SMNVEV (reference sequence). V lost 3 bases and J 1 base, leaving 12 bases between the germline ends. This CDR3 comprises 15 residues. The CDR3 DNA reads TGTGCCAGCAGTTTGGGGGGGCCGCGTAACTATGGCTACACCTTC. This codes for CASSLGGPRNYGYTF.

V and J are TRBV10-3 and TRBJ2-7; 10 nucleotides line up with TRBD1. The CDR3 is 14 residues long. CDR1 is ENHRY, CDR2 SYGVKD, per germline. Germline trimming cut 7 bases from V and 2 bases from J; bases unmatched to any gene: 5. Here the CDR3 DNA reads TGTGCCATCAATGACAGGGGGCCCACCTACGAGCAGTACTTC. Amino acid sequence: CAINDRGPTYEQYF.

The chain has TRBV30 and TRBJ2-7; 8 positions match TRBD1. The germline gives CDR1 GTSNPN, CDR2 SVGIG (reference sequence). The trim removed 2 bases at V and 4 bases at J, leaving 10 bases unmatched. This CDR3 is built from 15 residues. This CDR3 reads CAWSPPGTGAYEQYF. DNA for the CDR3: TGTGCCTGGAGTCCCCCAGGGACAGGAGCATACGAGCAGTACTTC. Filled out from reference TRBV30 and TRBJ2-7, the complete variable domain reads SQTIHQWPATLVQPVGSPLSLECTVEGTSNPNLYWYRQAAGRGLQLLFYSVGIGQISSEVPQNLSASRPQDRQFILSSKKLLLSDSGFYLCAWSPPGTGAYEQYFGPGTRLTVT.

CDR3: CASWGALSGNTIYF. The CDR3 nucleotides are TGTGCCAGCTGGGGAGCCCTCTCTGGAAACACCATATATTTT. V is TRBV6-5 and J is TRBJ1-3; no definite D call. CDR3 size: 14 residues. Trimming took 8 bases from V and 0 from J, leaving 11 bases between them. Per the germline V gene, CDR1 is MNHEY and CDR2 is SVGAGI.

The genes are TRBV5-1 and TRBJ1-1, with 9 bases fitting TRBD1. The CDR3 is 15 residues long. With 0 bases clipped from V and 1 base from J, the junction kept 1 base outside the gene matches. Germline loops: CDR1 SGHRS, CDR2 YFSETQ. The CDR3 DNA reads TGCGCCAGCAGCTTGGGGGGACAGGGGAACACTGAAGCTTTCTTT. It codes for CASSLGGQGNTEAFF.

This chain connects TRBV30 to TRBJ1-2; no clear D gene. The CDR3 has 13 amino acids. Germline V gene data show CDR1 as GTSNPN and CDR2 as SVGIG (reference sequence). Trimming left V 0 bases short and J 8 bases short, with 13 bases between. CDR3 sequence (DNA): TGTGCCTGGAGTGTCACGAGGGTGTACGGCTACACCTTC. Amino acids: CAWSVTRVYGYTF.

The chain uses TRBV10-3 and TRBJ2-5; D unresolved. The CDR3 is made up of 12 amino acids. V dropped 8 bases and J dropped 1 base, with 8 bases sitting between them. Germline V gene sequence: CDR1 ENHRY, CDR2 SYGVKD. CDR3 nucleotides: TGTGCCATCGGCGGCAGCCAAGAGACCCAGTACTTC. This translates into CAIGGSQETQYF.

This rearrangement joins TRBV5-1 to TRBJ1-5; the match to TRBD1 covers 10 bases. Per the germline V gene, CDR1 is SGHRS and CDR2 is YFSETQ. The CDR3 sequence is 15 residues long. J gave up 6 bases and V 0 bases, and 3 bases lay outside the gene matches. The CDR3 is CASSLGQGASQPQHF. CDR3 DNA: TGCGCCAGCAGCTTGGGACAGGGGGCGAGTCAGCCCCAGCATTTT.

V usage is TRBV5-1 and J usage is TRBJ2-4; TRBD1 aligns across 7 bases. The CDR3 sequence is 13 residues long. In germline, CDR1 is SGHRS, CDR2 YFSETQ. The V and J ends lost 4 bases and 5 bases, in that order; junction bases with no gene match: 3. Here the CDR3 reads CASSHGTENIQYF. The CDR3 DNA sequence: TGCGCCAGCAGCCATGGGACAGAAAACATTCAGTACTTC.

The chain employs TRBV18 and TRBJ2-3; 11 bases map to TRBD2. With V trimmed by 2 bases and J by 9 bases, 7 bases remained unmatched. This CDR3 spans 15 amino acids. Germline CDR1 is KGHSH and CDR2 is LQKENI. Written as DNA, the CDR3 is TGTGCCAGCTCACCAGACGCTAGCGGGGGGATAACGCAGTATTTT. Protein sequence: CASSPDASGGITQYF.

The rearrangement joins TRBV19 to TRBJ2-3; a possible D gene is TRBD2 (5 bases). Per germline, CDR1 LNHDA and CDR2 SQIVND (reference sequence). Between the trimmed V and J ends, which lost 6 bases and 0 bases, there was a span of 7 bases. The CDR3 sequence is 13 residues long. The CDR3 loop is CASSGISTDTQYF. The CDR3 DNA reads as TGTGCCAGTAGCGGGATTAGCACAGATACGCAGTATTTT.